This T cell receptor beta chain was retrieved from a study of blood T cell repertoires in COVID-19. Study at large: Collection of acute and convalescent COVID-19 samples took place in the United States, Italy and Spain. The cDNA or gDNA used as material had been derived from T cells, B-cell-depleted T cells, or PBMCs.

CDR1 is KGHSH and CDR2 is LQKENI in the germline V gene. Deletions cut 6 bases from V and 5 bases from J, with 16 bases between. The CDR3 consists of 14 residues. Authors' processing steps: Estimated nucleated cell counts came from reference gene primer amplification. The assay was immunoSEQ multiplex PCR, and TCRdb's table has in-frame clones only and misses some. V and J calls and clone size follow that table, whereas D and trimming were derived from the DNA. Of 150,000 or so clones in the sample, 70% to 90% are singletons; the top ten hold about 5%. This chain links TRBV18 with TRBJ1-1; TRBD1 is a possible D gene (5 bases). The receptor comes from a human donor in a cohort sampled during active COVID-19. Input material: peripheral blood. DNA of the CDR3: TGTGCCAGCTCCCAGTCCTGGGGGGGTACTGAAGCTTTCTTT. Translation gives CASSQSWGGTEAFF.